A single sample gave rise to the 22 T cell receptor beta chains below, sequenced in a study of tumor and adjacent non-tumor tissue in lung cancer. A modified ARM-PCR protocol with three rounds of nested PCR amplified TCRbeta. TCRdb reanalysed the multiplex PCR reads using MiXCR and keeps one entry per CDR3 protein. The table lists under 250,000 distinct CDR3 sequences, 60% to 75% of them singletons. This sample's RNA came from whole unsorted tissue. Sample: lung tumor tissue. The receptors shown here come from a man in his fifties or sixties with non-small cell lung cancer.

Here the CDR3 reads CSTDRTGIREQYF. CDR3 nucleotide sequence: TGCAGTACCGATAGGACAGGTATAAGGGAGCAGTACTTC. This rearrangement joins TRBV20-1 to TRBJ2-7, with TRBD1 matching over 7 bases. The CDR3 is 13 residues long. After removal of 8 bases from V and 7 bases from J, the junction contained 14 bases not matched to a gene. CDR1 DFQATT and CDR2 SNEGSKA come from the germline V gene (reference sequence).

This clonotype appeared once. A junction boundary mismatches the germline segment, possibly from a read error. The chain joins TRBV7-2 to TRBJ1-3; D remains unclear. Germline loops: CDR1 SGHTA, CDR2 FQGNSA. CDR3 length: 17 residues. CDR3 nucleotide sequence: TGTGCCAGCAGCCAATCGAGCGGTCCGAGGACTGGAAGCACCATAAATTTT. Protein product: CASSQSSGPRTGSTINF.

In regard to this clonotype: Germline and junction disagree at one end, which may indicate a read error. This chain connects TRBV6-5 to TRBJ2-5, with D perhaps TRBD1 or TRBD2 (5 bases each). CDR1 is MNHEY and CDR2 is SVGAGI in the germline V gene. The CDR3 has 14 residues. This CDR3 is CANSDTGTARAQYF. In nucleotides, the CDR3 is TGTGCCAACAGTGATACCGGGACCGCAAGGGCCCAATACTTC.

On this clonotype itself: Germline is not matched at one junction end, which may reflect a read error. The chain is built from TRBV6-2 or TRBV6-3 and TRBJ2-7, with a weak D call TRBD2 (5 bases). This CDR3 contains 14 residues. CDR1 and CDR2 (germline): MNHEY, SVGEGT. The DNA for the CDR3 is TGTGTCAGCAGTAAGCCTAGCAGGAGCTACGAGCAGTACTTC. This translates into CVSSKPSRSYEQYF.

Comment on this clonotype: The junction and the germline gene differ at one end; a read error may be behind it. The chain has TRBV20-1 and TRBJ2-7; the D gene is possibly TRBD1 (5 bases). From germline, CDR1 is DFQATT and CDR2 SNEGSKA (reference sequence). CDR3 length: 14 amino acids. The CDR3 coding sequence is TGCAGTCCTAGAGACCCGTCAGGGATCTACGAGCGGTACTTC. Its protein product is CSPRDPSGIYERYF.

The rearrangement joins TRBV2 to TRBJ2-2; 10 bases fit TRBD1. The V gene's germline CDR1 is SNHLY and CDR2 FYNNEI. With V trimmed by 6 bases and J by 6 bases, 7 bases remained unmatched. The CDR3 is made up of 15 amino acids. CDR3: CASRSGTGAPGELFF. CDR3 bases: TGTGCCAGCAGGTCCGGGACAGGGGCCCCCGGGGAGCTGTTTTTT.

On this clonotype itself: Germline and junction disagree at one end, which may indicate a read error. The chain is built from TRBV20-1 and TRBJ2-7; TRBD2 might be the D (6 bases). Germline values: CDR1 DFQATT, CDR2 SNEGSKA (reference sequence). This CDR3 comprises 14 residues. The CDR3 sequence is CIASGGLGSYDQYF. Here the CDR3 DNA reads TGCATTGCTTCCGGAGGGCTAGGGTCCTACGACCAGTACTTC.

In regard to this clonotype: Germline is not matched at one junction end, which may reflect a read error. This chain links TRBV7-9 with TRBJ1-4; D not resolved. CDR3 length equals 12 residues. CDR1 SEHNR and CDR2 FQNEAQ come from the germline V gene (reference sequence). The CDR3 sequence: CASSYRDEKLLF. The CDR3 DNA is TGCGCCAGCAGCTATAGGGATGAAAAACTGCTTTTT. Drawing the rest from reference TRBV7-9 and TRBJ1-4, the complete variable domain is DTGVSQNPRHKITKRGQNVTFRCDPISEHNRLYWYRQTLGQGPEFLTYFQNEAQLEKSRLLSDRFSAERPKGSFSTLEIQRTEQGDSAMYLCASSYRDEKLLFGSGTQLSVL.

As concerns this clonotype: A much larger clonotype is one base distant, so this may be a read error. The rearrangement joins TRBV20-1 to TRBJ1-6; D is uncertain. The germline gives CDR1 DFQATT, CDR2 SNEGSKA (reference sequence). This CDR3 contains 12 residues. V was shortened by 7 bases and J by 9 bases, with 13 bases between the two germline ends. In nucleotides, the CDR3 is TGCAGTGTGGTAGTTGATGGTTCACCCCTCCACTTT. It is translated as CSVVVDGSPLHF.

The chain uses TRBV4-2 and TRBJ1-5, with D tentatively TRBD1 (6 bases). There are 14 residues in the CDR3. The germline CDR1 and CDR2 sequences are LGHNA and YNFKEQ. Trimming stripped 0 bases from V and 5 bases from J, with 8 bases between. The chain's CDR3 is CASSQEGHDQPQHF. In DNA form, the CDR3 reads TGTGCCAGCAGCCAAGAGGGACACGATCAGCCCCAGCATTTT.

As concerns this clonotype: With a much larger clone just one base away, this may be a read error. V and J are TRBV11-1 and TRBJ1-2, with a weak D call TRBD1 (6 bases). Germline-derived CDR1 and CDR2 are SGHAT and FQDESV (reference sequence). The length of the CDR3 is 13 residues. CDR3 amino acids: CANSAGGFYGYTF. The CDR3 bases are TGTGCCAACAGCGCCGGGGGCTTCTATGGCTACACCTTC.

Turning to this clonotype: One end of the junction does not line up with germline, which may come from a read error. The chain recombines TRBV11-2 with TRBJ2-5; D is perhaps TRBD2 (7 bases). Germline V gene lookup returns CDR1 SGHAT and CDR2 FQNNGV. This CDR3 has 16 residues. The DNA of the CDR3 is TGTGTCAGCAACTCCACTATGGGGGGGCCAAAGGAGACCCAGTACTTC. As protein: CVSNSTMGGPKETQYF. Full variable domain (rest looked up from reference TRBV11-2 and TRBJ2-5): EAGVAQSPRYKIIEKRQSVAFWCNPISGHATLYWYQQILGQGPKLLIQFQNNGVVDDSQLPKDRFSAERLKGVDSTLKIQPAKLEDSAVYLCVSNSTMGGPKETQYFGPGTRLLVL.

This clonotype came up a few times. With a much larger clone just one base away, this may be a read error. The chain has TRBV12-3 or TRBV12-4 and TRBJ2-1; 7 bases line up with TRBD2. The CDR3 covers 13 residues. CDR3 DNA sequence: TGTACCAGCCGCGGGACTACGCACAATGAGCAGTTCTTC. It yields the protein CTSRGTTHNEQFF.

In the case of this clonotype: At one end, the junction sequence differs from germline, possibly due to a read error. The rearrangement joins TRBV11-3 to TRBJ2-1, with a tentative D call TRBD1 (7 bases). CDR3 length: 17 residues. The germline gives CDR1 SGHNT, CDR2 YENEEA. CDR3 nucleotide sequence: TGTGTCAGCAGCCCAGGGGGGTACAGGCCGCAGGCCAATGAGCAATTCTTC. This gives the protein CVSSPGGYRPQANEQFF.

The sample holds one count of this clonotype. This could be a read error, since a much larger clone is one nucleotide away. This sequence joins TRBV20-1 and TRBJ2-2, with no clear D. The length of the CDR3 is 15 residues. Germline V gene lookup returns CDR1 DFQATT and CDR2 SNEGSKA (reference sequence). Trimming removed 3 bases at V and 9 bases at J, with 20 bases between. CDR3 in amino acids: CSASGFGGLGWELFF. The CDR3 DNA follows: TGCAGTGCTAGTGGTTTTGGTGGCCTTGGCTGGGAGCTGTTTTTT.

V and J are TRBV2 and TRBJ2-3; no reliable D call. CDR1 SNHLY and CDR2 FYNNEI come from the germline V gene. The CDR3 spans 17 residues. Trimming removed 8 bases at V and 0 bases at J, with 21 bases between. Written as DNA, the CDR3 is TGTGCCAGCCGTTACACCAGGCCCGCGTGGAGCACAGATACGCAGTATTTT. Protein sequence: CASRYTRPAWSTDTQYF.

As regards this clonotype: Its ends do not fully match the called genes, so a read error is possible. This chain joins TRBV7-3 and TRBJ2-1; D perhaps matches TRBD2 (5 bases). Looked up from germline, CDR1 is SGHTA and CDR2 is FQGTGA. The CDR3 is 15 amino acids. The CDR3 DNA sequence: TGTTCCAGCAGCTTTAGCCCGGGGTATGTGAATGAGCAGTTCTTC. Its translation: CSSSFSPGYVNEQFF.

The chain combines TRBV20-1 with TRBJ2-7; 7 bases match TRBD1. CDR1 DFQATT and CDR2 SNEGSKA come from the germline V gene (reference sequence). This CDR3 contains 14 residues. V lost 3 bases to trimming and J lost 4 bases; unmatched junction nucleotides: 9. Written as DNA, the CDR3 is TGCAGTGCTAGGTTGGGACAGAAACTATACGAGCAGTACTTC. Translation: CSARLGQKLYEQYF.

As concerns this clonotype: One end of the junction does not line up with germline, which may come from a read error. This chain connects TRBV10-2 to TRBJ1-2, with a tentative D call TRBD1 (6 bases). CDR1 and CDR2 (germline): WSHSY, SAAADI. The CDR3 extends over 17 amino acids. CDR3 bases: TGCGCCTGCAGTGGAGGTTTGTCGGACAGCTCGCGCTTTGGCTACACCTTC. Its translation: CACSGGLSDSSRFGYTF.

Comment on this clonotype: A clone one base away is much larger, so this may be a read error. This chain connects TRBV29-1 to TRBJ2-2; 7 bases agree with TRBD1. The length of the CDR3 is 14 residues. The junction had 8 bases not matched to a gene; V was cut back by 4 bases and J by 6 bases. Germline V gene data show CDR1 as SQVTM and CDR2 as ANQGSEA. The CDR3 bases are TGCAGCGTTGGAGACAGGGTGGGCGCCGGGGAGCTGTTTTTT. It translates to CSVGDRVGAGELFF.

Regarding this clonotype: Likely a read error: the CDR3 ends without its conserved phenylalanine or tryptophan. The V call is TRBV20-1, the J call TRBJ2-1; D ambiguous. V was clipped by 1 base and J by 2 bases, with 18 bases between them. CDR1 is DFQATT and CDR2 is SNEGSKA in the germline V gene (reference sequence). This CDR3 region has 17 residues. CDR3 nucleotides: TGCAGTGCTAGAGTTTGGGATATCGCTGGACCCTACAATGAGCAGTTCTTA. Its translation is CSARVWDIAGPYNEQFL.

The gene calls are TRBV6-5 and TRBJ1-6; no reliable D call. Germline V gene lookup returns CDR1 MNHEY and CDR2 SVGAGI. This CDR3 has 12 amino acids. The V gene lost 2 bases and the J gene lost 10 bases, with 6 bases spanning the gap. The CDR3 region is CASSYKYSPLHF. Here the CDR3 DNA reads TGTGCCAGCAGTTACAAATACTCACCCCTCCACTTT.